The rows below give T cell receptor beta chains drawn from one sample of a study of T cell responses to AZD1222 COVID-19 vaccine. Sequenced by immunoSEQ multiplex PCR; TCRdb stores in-frame clones only, minus some. The table shows roughly 150,000 clones, with around 90% occurring only once. The sequences come from peripheral blood, collected on day 0 of AZD1222 vaccination. These receptors all stem from an adult in good health. Each CDR3 is given with its conserved first and last residue. A D gene is named only where the DNA matches it firmly. Size tells how often a clone was seen (once, few, many) or the class of an expanded clone, and some rows leave it out.

D	size	length	V	J	CDR3	DNA
NA	NA	14	TRBV5-1	TRBJ1-1	CASSLLSANTEAFF	TGCGCCAGCAGCTTGTTGTCGGCGAACACTGAAGCTTTCTTT
TRBD2	NA	12	TRBV7-3	TRBJ2-1	CASSSRTSMTFF	TGTGCCAGCAGCTCCCGGACTAGTATGACGTTCTTC
NA	NA	17	TRBV4-3	TRBJ1-5	CASSQDLSREGNQPQHF	TGCGCCAGCAGCCAAGATCTATCCAGGGAGGGCAATCAGCCCCAGCATTTT
TRBD2	NA	15	TRBV19	TRBJ2-7	CASSIVAGDSYEQYF	TGTGCCAGTAGTATAGTAGCGGGGGACTCCTACGAGCAGTACTTC
NA	NA	15	TRBV27	TRBJ2-3	CASSFEGSSTDTQYF	TGTGCCAGCAGTTTCGAGGGGTCTAGCACAGATACGCAGTATTTT
NA	once	14	TRBV6-5	TRBJ2-1	CASGKGRDYNEQFF	TGTGCCAGCGGGAAGGGGCGGGACTACAATGAGCAGTTCTTC
NA	NA	15	TRBV30	TRBJ1-5	CAWSADPGWDQPQHF	TGTGCCTGGAGTGCTGACCCAGGGTGGGATCAGCCCCAGCATTTT
NA	NA	13	TRBV27	TRBJ1-5	CASSLFRDQPQHF	TGTGCCAGCAGTTTATTCAGGGATCAGCCCCAGCATTTT
NA	NA	12	TRBV18	TRBJ2-7	CASSSSSYEQYF	TGTGCCAGCTCATCGAGCTCCTACGAGCAGTACTTC
NA	NA	13	TRBV4-3	TRBJ2-1	CASSQSGSQEQFF	TGCGCCAGCAGCCAAAGCGGGTCCCAGGAGCAGTTCTTC
NA	NA	14	TRBV11-2	TRBJ2-7	CASSLGAGQYEQYF	TGTGCCAGCAGCTTAGGGGCAGGGCAATACGAGCAGTACTTC
NA	NA	13	TRBV10-3	TRBJ1-5	CAISEDRAQPQHF	TGTGCCATCAGTGAGGATCGGGCTCAGCCCCAGCATTTT
NA	once	12	TRBV7-9	TRBJ1-3	CAIAPSGNTIYF	TGTGCCATTGCGCCCTCTGGAAACACCATATATTTT
NA	NA	16	TRBV27	TRBJ1-2	CASSSLIGDGNYGYTF	TGTGCCAGCAGTTCGTTAATCGGGGACGGGAACTATGGCTACACCTTC
NA	NA	16	TRBV27	TRBJ1-5	CASRPFAGVNNQPQHF	TGTGCCAGCAGGCCATTTGCAGGGGTCAACAATCAGCCCCAGCATTTT
NA	NA	13	TRBV6-5	TRBJ1-2	CASTKGQVDGYTF	TGTGCCAGCACAAAGGGACAAGTTGATGGCTACACCTTC
NA	NA	14	TRBV18	TRBJ1-5	CASSLQGSGQPQHF	TGTGCCAGCTCACTACAGGGTTCGGGTCAGCCCCAGCATTTT
NA	NA	17	TRBV6-2/TRBV6-3	TRBJ2-1	CASSYSNWGFSYNEQFF	TGTGCCAGCAGTTACTCGAACTGGGGTTTCTCCTACAATGAGCAGTTCTTC
TRBD2	NA	17	TRBV16	TRBJ2-7	CASSQSWPGGISYEQYF	TGTGCCAGCAGCCAATCGTGGCCGGGGGGGATCTCCTACGAGCAGTACTTC
TRBD2	NA	15	TRBV4-3	TRBJ2-7	CASSQGLADSYEQYF	TGCGCCAGCAGCCAGGGACTAGCGGACTCCTACGAGCAGTACTTC
NA	few	16	TRBV6-4	TRBJ2-1	CASSDSGTHTYNEQFF	TGTGCCAGCAGTGACTCGGGGACCCATACCTACAATGAGCAGTTCTTC
NA	NA	14	TRBV29-1	TRBJ2-1	CSVVWDPGRNEQFF	TGCAGCGTTGTTTGGGACCCTGGGAGGAATGAGCAGTTCTTC
TRBD1	NA	16	TRBV3-1/TRBV3-2	TRBJ2-2	CASSRSGQGRTGELFF	TGTGCCAGCAGCCGATCGGGACAGGGAAGAACCGGGGAGCTGTTTTTT
TRBD1	once	17	TRBV6-1	TRBJ2-1	CASSEDSGDREWIILFF	TGTGCCAGCAGTGAAGATTCGGGGGACAGGGAGTGGATAATACTGTTCTTC
TRBD2	NA	16	TRBV6-2/TRBV6-3	TRBJ2-1	CASSYSISGISREQFF	TGTGCCAGCAGTTACTCCATTAGCGGGATATCGAGGGAGCAGTTCTTC
NA	NA	14	TRBV7-2	TRBJ1-1	CASSLGRQNTKAFF	TGTGCCAGCAGCTTAGGACGGCAGAACACTAAAGCTTTCTTT
NA	NA	13	TRBV19	TRBJ1-2	CASTRDGDYGYTF	TGTGCCAGTACAAGAGACGGCGACTATGGCTACACCTTC
NA	NA	14	TRBV30	TRBJ1-2	CAWSWSATNYGYTF	TGTGCCTGGAGCTGGTCCGCCACAAACTATGGCTACACCTTC
NA	NA	17	TRBV27	TRBJ2-5	CASSLSQPHPQRETQYF	TGTGCCAGCAGTTTATCCCAACCCCACCCCCAGCGGGAGACCCAGTACTTC
NA	NA	16	TRBV24-1	TRBJ2-6	CATRGPTASGANVLTF	TGTGCCACCAGAGGACCTACCGCCTCAGGGGCCAACGTCCTGACTTTC
TRBD1	NA	18	TRBV6-2/TRBV6-3	TRBJ2-3	CASSDLAGDRGLSDTQYF	TGTGCCAGCAGTGACCTCGCTGGGGACAGGGGGCTTTCAGATACGCAGTATTTT
NA	NA	14	TRBV7-6	TRBJ2-2	CASSLIGRTGELFF	TGTGCCAGCAGCTTAATTGGGAGAACCGGGGAGCTGTTTTTT
NA	NA	13	TRBV14	TRBJ1-1	CASSPSMNTEAFF	TGTGCCAGCAGCCCATCCATGAACACTGAAGCTTTCTTT
NA	NA	14	TRBV7-9	TRBJ2-5	CASAGSGYQETQYF	TGTGCCAGCGCTGGATCTGGGTACCAAGAGACCCAGTACTTC
NA	NA	14	TRBV7-8	TRBJ2-2	CASSRIRASGELFF	TGTGCCAGCAGCCGGATCAGGGCGAGCGGGGAGCTGTTTTTT
TRBD2	NA	13	TRBV6-2/TRBV6-3	TRBJ2-1	CASIPGGGNEQFF	TGTGCCAGCATCCCGGGGGGTGGGAATGAGCAGTTCTTC
NA	NA	16	TRBV4-1	TRBJ1-2	CASSQFELAHPRGYTF	TGCGCCAGCAGCCAATTTGAACTGGCCCACCCCCGTGGCTACACCTTC
NA	NA	16	TRBV7-2	TRBJ1-1	CASSLVWVLENTEAFF	TGTGCCAGCAGCTTAGTTTGGGTCCTGGAGAACACTGAAGCTTTCTTT
TRBD1	NA	18	TRBV5-1	TRBJ2-5	CASSSTHPGTGRVKTQYF	TGCGCCAGCAGCTCCACTCACCCCGGGACAGGGAGGGTAAAGACCCAGTACTTC
NA	NA	15	TRBV27	TRBJ2-3	CASSSPERVTDTQYF	TGTGCCAGCAGTTCCCCAGAGCGGGTCACAGATACGCAGTATTTT
NA	NA	13	TRBV4-3	TRBJ1-1	CASSQVLNTEAFF	TGCGCCAGCAGCCAAGTTCTGAACACTGAAGCTTTCTTT
TRBD1	few	15	TRBV15	TRBJ1-5	CATSTDRGGNQPQHF	TGTGCCACCAGCACGGACAGGGGAGGCAATCAGCCCCAGCATTTT
NA	NA	14	TRBV27	TRBJ2-5	CASSPRGWGETQYF	TGTGCCAGCAGCCCTCGGGGGTGGGGGGAGACCCAGTACTTC
TRBD2	NA	13	TRBV6-2/TRBV6-3	TRBJ2-5	CASSSGTSGDQYF	TGTGCCAGCAGTTCTGGGACTAGCGGGGATCAGTACTTC
NA	NA	13	TRBV10-3	TRBJ2-5	CAISGRTQETQYF	TGTGCCATCAGTGGGCGAACCCAAGAGACCCAGTACTTC
TRBD1	NA	15	TRBV27	TRBJ2-1	CASSFRDRGRNEQFF	TGTGCCAGCAGTTTCAGGGACAGGGGGCGGAATGAGCAGTTCTTC